The text below deals with one T cell receptor beta chain. The data stem from a study of blood T cell repertoires in COVID-19. Study in general: There were acute and convalescent COVID-19 samples, and they came from the United States, Italy and Spain.

Germline CDR1 is LGHNT and CDR2 is FRNRAP. With V trimmed by 6 bases and J by 4 bases, 5 bases remained unmatched. The CDR3 is 16 residues long. In the original analysis: Reference gene primer amplification gave nucleated cell count estimates. The table came from immunoSEQ multiplex PCR; TCRdb's copy has only in-frame clones and leaves some out. Clone size and the V and J calls come from that table; the DNA yielded D and trimming. The data show under 50,000 clones, with approximately 92% seen just once and approximately 12% held by the top ten. The specimen was peripheral blood. The chain links TRBV12-5 to TRBJ2-2; 13 nucleotides match TRBD2. The receptor was isolated from a human donor in a cohort sampled during active COVID-19. CDR3 DNA sequence: TGTGCTAGTGGGCCCGGGACTAGCGGGACCACCGGGGAGCTGTTTTTT. Its translation: CASGPGTSGTTGELFF.